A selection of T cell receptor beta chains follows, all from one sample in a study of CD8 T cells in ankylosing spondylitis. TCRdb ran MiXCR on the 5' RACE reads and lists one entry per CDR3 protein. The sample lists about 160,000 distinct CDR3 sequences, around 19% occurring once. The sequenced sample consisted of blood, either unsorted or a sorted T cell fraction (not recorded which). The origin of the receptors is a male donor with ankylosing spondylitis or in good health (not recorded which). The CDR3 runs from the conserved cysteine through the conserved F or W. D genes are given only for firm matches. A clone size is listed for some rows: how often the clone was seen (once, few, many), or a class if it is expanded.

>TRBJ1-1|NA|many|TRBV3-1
TGTGCCAGCAGCCAAGATCTGGCGACGTCTGAAGCTTTCTTT
CASSQDLATSEAFF
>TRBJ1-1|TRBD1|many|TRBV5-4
TGTGCCAGCAGCTTGCCAGGGACAGGGGTCACTGAAGCTTTCTTT
CASSLPGTGVTEAFF
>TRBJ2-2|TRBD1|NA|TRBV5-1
TGCGCCAGCAGCTCGGGGACAGGCGAGCCTGGGGAGCTGTTTTTT
CASSSGTGEPGELFF
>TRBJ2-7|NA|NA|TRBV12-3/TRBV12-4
TGTGCCAGCAGTCCACACTTCCCGGGATGGGCATCCTACGAGCAGTACTTC
CASSPHFPGWASYEQYF
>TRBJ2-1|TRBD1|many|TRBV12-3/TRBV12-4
TGTGCCAGCAGTTTACCAGGGGGAGCCTACAATGAGCAGTTCTTC
CASSLPGGAYNEQFF
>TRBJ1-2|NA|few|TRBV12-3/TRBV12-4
TGTGCCAGCAGCCCTGACAGTATCTATGGCTACACCTTC
CASSPDSIYGYTF
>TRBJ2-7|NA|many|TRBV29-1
TGCAGCGTTGAAGAGCGGGATGGCGAGCAGTACTTC
CSVEERDGEQYF
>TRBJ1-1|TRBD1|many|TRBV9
TGTGCCAGCAGCGTAGGGGGACAGGGGGGAACTGAAGCTTTCTTT
CASSVGGQGGTEAFF
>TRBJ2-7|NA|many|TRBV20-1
TGCAGTGCTACAGCCGAAAGCTCCTACGAGCAGTACTTC
CSATAESSYEQYF
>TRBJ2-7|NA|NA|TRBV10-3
TGTGCCATCAGTGAGCCCATGGACAGCGGAATCTACGAGCAGTACTTC
CAISEPMDSGIYEQYF
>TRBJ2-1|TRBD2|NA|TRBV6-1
TGTGCCAGCATATCCCGTACGGCGGGAGGGCCTTGGGAGCAGTTCTTC
CASISRTAGGPWEQFF
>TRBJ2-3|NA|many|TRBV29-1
TGCAGCGTTGAAGATATAGAAGATACGCAGTATTTT
CSVEDIEDTQYF
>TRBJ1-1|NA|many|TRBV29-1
TGCAGCGTTGAAGATCCCGGGACACCCTCGAAGAGAGCTTTCTTT
CSVEDPGTPSKRAFF
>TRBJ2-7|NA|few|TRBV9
TGTGCCAGCAGCACCTCAACAGGCTACGAGCAGTACTTC
CASSTSTGYEQYF
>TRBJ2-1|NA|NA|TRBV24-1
TGTGCCACCCAGGTGGGCGGGTTCTCCTACAATGAGCAGTTCTTC
CATQVGGFSYNEQFF
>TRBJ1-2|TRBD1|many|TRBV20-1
TGCAGTGCAATCGGACAGGTCCGAGGCTACACCTTC
CSAIGQVRGYTF
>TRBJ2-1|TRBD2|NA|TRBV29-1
TGCAGCGTTGCTCGGGGGGGATACAATGAGCAGTTCTTC
CSVARGGYNEQFF
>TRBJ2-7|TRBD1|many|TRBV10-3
TGTGCCATCAGTGAAAGGGACAGGGGTTACGAGCAGTACTTC
CAISERDRGYEQYF
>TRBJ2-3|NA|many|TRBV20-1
TGCAGTGCTGAGAAGGCGACAGATACGCAGTATTTT
CSAEKATDTQYF
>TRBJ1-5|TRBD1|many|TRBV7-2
TGTGCCAGCAGCTTAGGTGGCAGGGGGCCTTTGGGAAGCAATCAGCCCCAGCATTTT
CASSLGGRGPLGSNQPQHF
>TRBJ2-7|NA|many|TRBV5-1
TGCGCCAGCAGCCAAGGGGGAACCTACGAGCAGTACTTC
CASSQGGTYEQYF
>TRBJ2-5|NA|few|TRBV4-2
TGTGCCAGCAGCCAAGATACAGGATCCCAGTACTTC
CASSQDTGSQYF
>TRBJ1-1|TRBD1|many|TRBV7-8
TGTGCCAGCAGCTTAGCCGGGACAGGGGCTACAACTGAAGCTTTCTTT
CASSLAGTGATTEAFF
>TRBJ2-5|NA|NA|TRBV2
TGTGCCAGCAGTGATCCGCGCGGTCAAGAGACCCAGTACTTC
CASSDPRGQETQYF
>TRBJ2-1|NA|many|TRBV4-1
TGCGCCAGCAGCCAAGGTCTAGCCTACAATGAGCAGTTCTTC
CASSQGLAYNEQFF
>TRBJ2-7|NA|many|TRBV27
TGTGCCAGCAGTTTATCAGCCCCACTAGCTTACGAGCAGTACTTC
CASSLSAPLAYEQYF
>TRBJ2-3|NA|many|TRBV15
TGTGCCACCAGCAGAGCCAGGGGAGAAGATACGCAGTATTTT
CATSRARGEDTQYF
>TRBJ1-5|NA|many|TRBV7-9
TGTGCCAGCAGCCGCAATCGGACCGGGGGGAATCAGCCCCAGCATTTT
CASSRNRTGGNQPQHF
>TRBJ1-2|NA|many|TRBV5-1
TGCGCCAGCAGCCCGGAGGGGGGGCCCTATGGCTACACCTTC
CASSPEGGPYGYTF
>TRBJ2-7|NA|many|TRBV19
TGTGCCAGTAGTGGCGAGTCCTACGAGCAGTACTTC
CASSGESYEQYF
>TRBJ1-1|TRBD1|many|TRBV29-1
TGCAGCGTTGAGTGGAGACAGGGGGCGAACACTGAAGCTTTCTTT
CSVEWRQGANTEAFF
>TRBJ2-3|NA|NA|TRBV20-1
TGCAGTGCTAGAGATGTGGACCCCGTAGCGGTCCGCACAGATACGCAGTATTTT
CSARDVDPVAVRTDTQYF
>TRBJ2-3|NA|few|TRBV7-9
TGTGCCAGCACCGAAACAGATACGCAGTATTTT
CASTETDTQYF
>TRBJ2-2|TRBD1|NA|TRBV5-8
TGTGCCAGCAGCTTGGGGGACAGGGACACCGGGGAGCTGTTTTTT
CASSLGDRDTGELFF
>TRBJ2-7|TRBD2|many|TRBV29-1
TGCAGCGTGACTGTGGGAGGGATCTACGAGCAGTACTTC
CSVTVGGIYEQYF
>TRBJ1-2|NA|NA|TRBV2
TGTGCCAGCAGTGACCCCTTGGGCTATGGCTACACCTTC
CASSDPLGYGYTF
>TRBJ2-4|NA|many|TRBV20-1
TGCAGTGCCGGAGGAACGGTAAATTCCAAAAACATTCAGTACTTC
CSAGGTVNSKNIQYF
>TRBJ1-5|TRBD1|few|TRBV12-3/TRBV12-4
TGTGCCAGCAGCTCCGGGACAGTCAATCAGCCCCAGCATTTT
CASSSGTVNQPQHF
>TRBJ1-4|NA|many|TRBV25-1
TGTGCCAGCAGTGGGCGGGGGAGCAGGGCAAATGAAAAACTGTTTTTT
CASSGRGSRANEKLFF
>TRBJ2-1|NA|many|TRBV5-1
TGCGCCAGCAGCTTGCCCCAGCGCTACGAAAAGTTCTTC
CASSLPQRYEKFF
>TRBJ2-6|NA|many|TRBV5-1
TGCGCCAGCAGTTCCATCCAGGGAAGTGGGGCCAACGTCCTGACTTTC
CASSSIQGSGANVLTF
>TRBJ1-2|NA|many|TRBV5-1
TGCGCCAGCAGCTTGGGACGGCAGCCCGGCTACACCTTC
CASSLGRQPGYTF
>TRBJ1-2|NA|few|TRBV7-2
TGTGCCAGCAGCTTATCGGCAGGGACTAACTATGGCTACACCTTC
CASSLSAGTNYGYTF
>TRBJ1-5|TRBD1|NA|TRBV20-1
TGCAGTGCTAGAGATGGTAACAGGGGTATCCAGCCCCAGCATTTT
CSARDGNRGIQPQHF
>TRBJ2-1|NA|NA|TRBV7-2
TGTGCCAGCAGCTTTGCAGGGTACAATGAGCAGTTCTTC
CASSFAGYNEQFF
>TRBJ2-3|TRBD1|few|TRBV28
TGTGCCAGCAGTTTACGGACAGGGATCACAGATACGCAGTATTTT
CASSLRTGITDTQYF
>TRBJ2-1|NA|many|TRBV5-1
TGCGCCAGCAGGGAGGCCACCTCCTACAATGAGCAGTTCTTC
CASREATSYNEQFF
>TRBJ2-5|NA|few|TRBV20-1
TGCAGTGCTAGAGAATTCGGGGGCCCCCAAGAGACCCAGTACTTC
CSAREFGGPQETQYF
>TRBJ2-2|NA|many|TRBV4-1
TGCGCCAGCAGCCAAGAAGCAGGGGACACCGGGGAGCTGTTTTTT
CASSQEAGDTGELFF
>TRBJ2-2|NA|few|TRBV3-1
TGTGCCAGCAGCCGGGACTGGAACACCGGGGAGCTGTTTTTT
CASSRDWNTGELFF
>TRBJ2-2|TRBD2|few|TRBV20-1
TGCAGTGGGACTAGCGGGAGGGAGAACACCGGGGAGCTGTTTTTT
CSGTSGRENTGELFF
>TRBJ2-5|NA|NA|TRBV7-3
TGTGCCAGCAGCTTATCCGGGAGCGTAATTGAGACCCAGTACTTC
CASSLSGSVIETQYF
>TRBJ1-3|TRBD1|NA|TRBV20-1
TGCAGTGCTTCCCGGGACAGGGCTGGAAACACCATATATTTT
CSASRDRAGNTIYF
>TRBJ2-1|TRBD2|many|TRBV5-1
TGCGCCAGCAGCTTGGGGGCTAGCGGGAGACTCTTAGATGAGCAGTTCTTC
CASSLGASGRLLDEQFF
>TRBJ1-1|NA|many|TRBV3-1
TGTGCCAGCAGCCAAGGTACATTCGCGGGCGCTGAAGCTTTCTTT
CASSQGTFAGAEAFF
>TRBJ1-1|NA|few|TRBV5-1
TGCGCCAGCAGCGCACAGGGTAGGGCTGAAGCTTTCTTT
CASSAQGRAEAFF